This entry lists 2 T cell receptor beta chains sequenced from one sample in a study of identical twins. TCRdb redid the calling of the 5' RACE reads with MiXCR, one entry per CDR3 protein. The sample lists under 300,000 distinct CDR3 sequences, around 6.5% seen once, with about 15% in the top ten. These data are also associated with another study on T cells expressing NK-cell markers.

The material sequenced was CD8+ T cells sorted from blood. The origin of the receptors is a woman aged 18 to 35 in good health.

The sample holds many counts of this clonotype. The genes are TRBV11-2 and TRBJ2-5; 9 bases agree with TRBD2. CDR3 length: 16 residues. Trimming cost V 0 bases and J 5 bases; bases outside gene matches: 7. The germline CDR1 and CDR2 sequences are SGHAT and FQNNGV. CDR3 protein: CASSLDNGLAWETQYF. CDR3 bases: TGTGCCAGCAGCTTAGATAACGGACTAGCGTGGGAGACCCAGTACTTC.

The sample holds a few counts of this clonotype. The chain is built from TRBV6-6 and TRBJ2-2, with D hard to call. The V and J ends lost 5 bases and 7 bases respectively, with 8 bases between them. The length of the CDR3 is 12 residues. The germline gives CDR1 MNHNY, CDR2 SVGAGI (reference sequence). CDR3 protein: CASSLLNGELFF. The CDR3 bases are TGTGCCAGCAGTCTCCTGAACGGGGAGCTGTTTTTT.